The 2 T cell receptor beta chains below all came from one sample that was sequenced in a study of blood T cell repertoires in COVID-19. Profiled with immunoSEQ multiplex PCR; TCRdb holds only in-frame clones, not every one. The table shows nearly 100,000 clones, with 75% to 90% occurring only once. The sequenced sample consisted of peripheral blood. The origin of the receptors is a man older than 75 with acute or convalescent COVID-19.

V usage is TRBV29-1 and J usage is TRBJ1-1, with 10 bases that match TRBD1. This CDR3 has 15 residues. Germline-derived CDR1 and CDR2 are SQVTM and ANQGSEA. The V and J ends lost 6 bases and 4 bases, in that order; junction bases with no gene match: 11. The CDR3 loop is CSVLPTGGGGTEAFF. CDR3 sequence (DNA): TGCAGCGTCCTCCCGACAGGGGGCGGCGGCACTGAAGCTTTCTTT.

The chain combines TRBV29-1 with TRBJ2-7, with D unresolved. Trimming left V 1 base short and J 1 base short, with 8 bases between. The CDR3 loop spans 13 amino acids. CDR1 is SQVTM and CDR2 is ANQGSEA in the germline V gene. CDR3: CSVEGDGSYEQYF. The CDR3 nucleotides read TGCAGCGTTGAAGGAGACGGGTCCTACGAGCAGTACTTC.